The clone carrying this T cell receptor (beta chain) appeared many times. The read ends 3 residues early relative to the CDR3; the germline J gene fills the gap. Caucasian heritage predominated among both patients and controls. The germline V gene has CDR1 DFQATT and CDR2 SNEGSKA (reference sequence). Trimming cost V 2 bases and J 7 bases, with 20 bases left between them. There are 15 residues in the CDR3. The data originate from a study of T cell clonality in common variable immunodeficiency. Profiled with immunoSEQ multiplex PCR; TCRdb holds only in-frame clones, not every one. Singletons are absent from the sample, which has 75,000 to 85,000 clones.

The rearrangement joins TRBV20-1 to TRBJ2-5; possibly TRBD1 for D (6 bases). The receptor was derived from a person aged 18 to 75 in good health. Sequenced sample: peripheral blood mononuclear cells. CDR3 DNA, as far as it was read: TGCAGTGCTAGAACCCGGACAGCTGGTATCTTGACC. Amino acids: CSARTRTAGILT. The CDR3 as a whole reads CSARTRTAGILTQYF.